This passage covers 20 T cell receptor beta chains from one sample sequenced in a study of Tregs in tolerant kidney transplant recipients. Related graft donors supplied nonmyeloablative bone marrow transplants, and mixed chimerism was transient. Generated by immunoSEQ multiplex PCR, the TCRdb table keeps only in-frame clones and is missing some. This sample has roughly 54,000 clones, with 89% found just once. The sequenced sample was CD8+ T cells from blood (PBMCs), obtained 12 months after the transplant. These receptors originate from a human patient who received a combined kidney and bone marrow transplant. The graft donor may account for some of the T cells.

The chain has TRBV6-6 and TRBJ1-1, with D hard to call. Per the germline V gene, CDR1 is MNHNY and CDR2 is SVGAGI (reference sequence). The CDR3 is 13 amino acids. Deletions cut 6 bases from V and 1 base from J, with 9 bases between. The CDR3 is CASSHRENTEAFF. The CDR3 bases are TGTGCCAGCAGCCACCGGGAGAACACTGAAGCTTTCTTT.

V is TRBV7-2 and J is TRBJ2-7, with D perhaps TRBD2 (5 bases). V was pared by 4 bases and J by 3 bases, with 10 bases between. This CDR3 region has 13 residues. The V gene's germline CDR1 is SGHTA and CDR2 FQGNSA. Here the CDR3 DNA reads TGTGCCAGCAGCTCAGGACTGAACTACGAGCAGTACTTC. Its protein is CASSSGLNYEQYF.

This clone came up once. V is TRBV5-1 and J is TRBJ2-1, with 13 bases lining up with TRBD2. Germline V gene data show CDR1 as SGHRS and CDR2 as YFSETQ. CDR3 length: 17 amino acids. The J segment lost 4 bases and the V segment lost 4 bases, leaving 8 bases of the junction unmatched. In nucleotides, the CDR3 is TGCGCCAGCAGCCCTGGACTAGCGGGAGCCCTATACAATGAGCAGTTCTTC. This codes for CASSPGLAGALYNEQFF.

The V gene is TRBV27, the J gene TRBJ2-1, with 7 bases lining up with TRBD2. Looked up from germline, CDR1 is MNHEY and CDR2 is SMNVEV (reference sequence). V gave up 5 bases and J gave up 4 bases; unmatched junction bases: 14. The CDR3 has 17 residues. The CDR3 DNA follows: TGTGCCAGCAGTATAACCCCCGGGATTAGCGGGTACAATGAGCAGTTCTTC. This codes for CASSITPGISGYNEQFF.

The chain joins TRBV9 to TRBJ1-1, with D hard to call. Trimming took off 0 bases at V and 3 bases at J, with 3 bases between the two ends. The CDR3 is 12 amino acids. CDR1 and CDR2 (germline): SGDLS, YYNGEE. CDR3 residues: CASSVVDTEAFF. The CDR3 nucleotides are TGTGCCAGCAGCGTAGTCGACACTGAAGCTTTCTTT. Combining the CDR3 with reference TRBV9 and TRBJ1-1 gives the whole variable domain DSGVTQTPKHLITATGQRVTLRCSPRSGDLSVYWYQQSLDQGLQFLIQYYNGEERAKGNILERFSAQQFPDLHSELNLSSLELGDSALYFCASSVVDTEAFFGQGTRLTVV.

The chain carries TRBV7-8 and TRBJ1-1; TRBD1 matches 8 bases. CDR1 SGHVS and CDR2 FQNEAQ come from the germline V gene. V trimming: 3 bases; J trimming: 1 base; junction bases outside the gene matches: 13. The CDR3 has 18 residues. The CDR3 loop is CASSFKGDLTGENTEAFF. In nucleotides, the CDR3 is TGTGCCAGCAGCTTTAAAGGGGATTTGACAGGGGAGAACACTGAAGCTTTCTTT.

The gene calls are TRBV5-6 and TRBJ2-7, with 11 positions matching TRBD1. V gave up 4 bases and J gave up 4 bases; unmatched junction bases: 4. Looked up from germline, CDR1 is SGHDT and CDR2 is YYEEEE. The CDR3 length is 14 residues. The CDR3 bases are TGTGCCAGCAGCGGGGGACAGGGGGGGTACGAGCAGTACTTC. Its translation: CASSGGQGGYEQYF.

This chain connects TRBV4-1 to TRBJ2-2; perhaps TRBD2 as D (6 bases). Trimming took 6 bases from V and 3 from J, leaving 17 bases between them. The CDR3 is 16 amino acids. Germline CDR1 MGHRA, CDR2 YSYEKL. CDR3: CASSPVVREDTGELFF. DNA of the CDR3: TGCGCCAGCAGTCCCGTCGTCAGGGAGGACACCGGGGAGCTGTTTTTT.

This clone was counted a single time. V gene TRBV6-5 combines with J gene TRBJ2-7, with 9 bases identical to TRBD2. Germline V gene sequence: CDR1 MNHEY, CDR2 SVGAGI. The CDR3 consists of 16 residues. V was pared by 0 bases and J by 2 bases, with 5 bases of the junction left unmatched. The CDR3: CASSYSSGSLAYEQYF. CDR3 DNA: TGTGCCAGCAGTTACTCTAGCGGGAGCCTAGCCTACGAGCAGTACTTC.

The genes are TRBV21-1 and TRBJ2-1; the D call TRBD2 from the table was never checked on the DNA. TRBV21-1 is listed as a pseudogene. The CDR3 totals 17 residues. DNA of the CDR3: TGTGCCAGCAAAACGATGCGCCTGGAAGTCAGCCTAGATGAGCAGTTCTTC. It translates to CASKTMRLEVSLDEQFF.

The rearrangement joins TRBV2 to TRBJ2-3, with a weak D call TRBD2 (6 bases). V was cut by 7 bases and J by 0 bases, with 14 bases left in between. The V gene's germline CDR1 is SNHLY and CDR2 FYNNEI. This CDR3 has 15 residues. The CDR3 DNA sequence: TGTGCCAGCAAGGGACTCCTGGGGAGCACAGATACGCAGTATTTT. Amino acids: CASKGLLGSTDTQYF.

In this sample, this clone turned up once. This sequence joins TRBV5-1 and TRBJ2-1, with TRBD1 as a possible D gene (5 bases). Looked up from germline, CDR1 is SGHRS and CDR2 is YFSETQ. V was cut by 2 bases and J by 5 bases, with 11 bases left in between. The CDR3 totals 14 residues. The CDR3 DNA reads TGCGCCAGCAGCTTCACATCCAGGGACAATGAGCAGTTCTTC. Translating gives CASSFTSRDNEQFF.

The chain employs TRBV25-1 and TRBJ2-5; D uncertain. V lost 1 base and J 4 bases, leaving 10 bases between the germline ends. The germline CDR1 and CDR2 sequences are MGHDK and SYGVNS. The CDR3 loop spans 14 amino acids. The CDR3 protein is CASSEFHLGETQYF. The CDR3 DNA sequence: TGTGCCAGCAGTGAATTTCACCTCGGAGAGACCCAGTACTTC.

This clone occurred a few times. J is TRBJ2-7 and V is TRBV7-6; a weak D match, TRBD1 (6 bases). Trimming pared 5 bases from V and 3 bases from J, leaving 17 bases between. Germline V gene sequence: CDR1 SGHVS, CDR2 FNYEAQ. The CDR3 has 15 amino acids. The CDR3 sequence is CASSVTSGQFYEQYF. As DNA, the CDR3 is TGTGCCAGCAGCGTCACCTCGGGACAATTCTACGAGCAGTACTTC.

In this sample, this clone turned up a few times. The rearrangement links TRBV7-8 to TRBJ2-7; 9 bases fit TRBD1. The junction had 5 bases not matched to a gene; V was cut back by 5 bases and J by 3 bases. The CDR3 is 14 amino acids. CDR1 SGHVS and CDR2 FQNEAQ come from the germline V gene. CDR3 DNA: TGTGCCAGCAGCCCCGGGACAGGGCACTACGAGCAGTACTTC. It yields the protein CASSPGTGHYEQYF.

The table lists this clone with a count of one. The chain combines TRBV7-7 with TRBJ1-1; no definite D call. V was clipped by 2 bases and J by 0 bases, with 4 bases between them. CDR1 is SSHAT, CDR2 FNYEAQ, per germline (reference sequence). The CDR3 contains 13 residues. CDR3 amino acids: CASSLTVNTEAFF. CDR3 bases: TGTGCCAGCAGCTTAACAGTGAACACTGAAGCTTTCTTT.

The chain has TRBV29-1 and TRBJ2-1; 12 bases fit TRBD2. The CDR3 has 19 residues. In germline, CDR1 is SQVTM, CDR2 ANQGSEA. The junction had 16 bases not matched to a gene; V was cut back by 2 bases and J by 5 bases. In nucleotides, the CDR3 is TGCAGCGTTGAATCAAGCCCCTTGACTAGCGGGAGAGGCAACAATGAGCAGTTCTTC. Encoded protein: CSVESSPLTSGRGNNEQFF.

As regards this clone: The identical CDR3 is also encoded by other nucleotide sequences in the sample. The chain is built from TRBV10-1 and TRBJ1-6; 7 bases match TRBD1. CDR1 and CDR2 from the germline V gene are WNHNN and SYGVQD (reference sequence). The length of the CDR3 is 15 residues. The V segment lost 7 bases and the J segment 8 bases; nucleotides outside the gene matches: 11. CDR3: CASNTYRGADSPLHF. Written as DNA, the CDR3 is TGCGCCAGCAATACGTACAGGGGCGCCGATTCACCCCTCCACTTT.

This chain uses TRBV9 with TRBJ2-1; 8 nucleotides match TRBD2. V was clipped by 4 bases and J by 8 bases; unmatched bases: 5. The CDR3 spans 13 residues. Per the germline V gene, CDR1 is SGDLS and CDR2 is YYNGEE. In DNA, the CDR3 is TGTGCCAGCAGCCCCCGGACTAGCCATGAGCAGTTCTTC. Translating gives CASSPRTSHEQFF.

The chain is built from TRBV4-2 and TRBJ2-3, with a possible D match to TRBD2 (6 bases). Trimming pared 1 base from V and 3 bases from J, leaving 17 bases between. Germline values: CDR1 LGHNA, CDR2 YNFKEQ. The CDR3 runs to 17 residues. This CDR3 reads CASSQGVPGTATDTQYF. In DNA form, the CDR3 reads TGTGCCAGCAGCCAAGGGGTACCGGGGACTGCTACAGATACGCAGTATTTT.